This is a list of T cell receptor beta chains from one sample in a study of cytomegalovirus exposure and HLA in healthy donors. The data were produced by immunoSEQ multiplex PCR, yet TCRdb's version contains in-frame clones alone and is incomplete. The table records about 180,000 clones, 75% to 85% of them present only once. The source material was PBMCs. These receptors all come from a man in his late teens or twenties in good health and CMV-seronegative. The CDR3 runs from the conserved cysteine through the conserved F or W. The D gene is left open where the match is weak. A row's size may be missing; if present it is once, few, many or a size class.

TRBV28	few	.	TRBJ1-6	TGTGCCAGCAGTTCATACAGCAGCTCCTATAATTCACCCCTCCACTTT	CASSSYSSSYNSPLHF
TRBV11-2	.	.	TRBJ2-7	TGTGCCAGCAGCTCCCCCCGTGGCCGTTACTTC	CASSSPRGRYF
TRBV7-6	.	TRBD1	TRBJ1-1	TGTGCCAGCAGCTCCCCCAAGACAGGGGGGACTGAAGCTTTCTTT	CASSSPKTGGTEAFF
TRBV19	.	TRBD1	TRBJ2-1	TGTGCCAGTAGTGGGGACAGGGACCACAATGAGCAGTTCTTC	CASSGDRDHNEQFF
TRBV9	once	.	TRBJ2-1	TGTGCCAGCAGCGTAGTGGGGGGCTACAATGAGCAGTTCTTC	CASSVVGGYNEQFF
TRBV4-1	few	TRBD1	TRBJ1-6	TGCGCCAGCAGCTACTATCAGAGACAGGGTTTTCGTTCACCCCTCCACTTT	CASSYYQRQGFRSPLHF
TRBV20-1	.	.	TRBJ1-2	TGCAGTGCCCGGCAGGGGAGCTACACCTTC	CSARQGSYTF
TRBV6-1	.	.	TRBJ2-2	TGTGCCAGCAGGGCAGATCGGAACACCGGGGAGCTGTTTTTT	CASRADRNTGELFF
TRBV6-5	.	TRBD1	TRBJ1-6	TGTGCCAGCAACAGGGGTAATTCACCCCTCCACTTT	CASNRGNSPLHF
TRBV14	.	TRBD2	TRBJ2-1	TGTGCCAGCAGCCAAGATTATAGCGGGAGTTCCTACAATGAGCAGTTCTTC	CASSQDYSGSSYNEQFF
TRBV30	.	TRBD2	TRBJ2-7	TGTGCCTGGAGCAAGACTAGCGGGAGAGGGAACGAGCAGTACTTC	CAWSKTSGRGNEQYF
TRBV15	few	.	TRBJ2-7	TGTGCCACCAGCGACATCTCCTACGAGCAGTACTTC	CATSDISYEQYF
TRBV5-1	.	.	TRBJ2-2	TGCGCCAGCAGCTTGTCAGGGGCCTACACCGGGGAGCTGTTTTTT	CASSLSGAYTGELFF
TRBV27	.	.	TRBJ2-7	TGTGCCAGCAAGGCAATTACTACCTACGAGCAGTACTTC	CASKAITTYEQYF
TRBV7-3	.	.	TRBJ2-2	TGTGCCAGCAGCTTAGAGGGGGCCGGGGAGCTGTTTTTT	CASSLEGAGELFF
TRBV7-6	.	.	TRBJ1-1	TGTGCCAGCAGCTTAGTTGCGGGGTCGACGAACACTGAAGCTTTCTTT	CASSLVAGSTNTEAFF
TRBV7-9	.	.	TRBJ2-3	TGTGCCAGCAGCTTAGATCGGAGGGGCACAGATACGCAGTATTTT	CASSLDRRGTDTQYF
TRBV5-1	.	.	TRBJ2-5	TGCGCCAGCAGCCACAGGGAGGGCGAGGAGACCCAGTACTTC	CASSHREGEETQYF
TRBV7-9	few	TRBD2	TRBJ2-1	TGTGCCAGCAGCTTATCTCTAGCGGGGACCTACAATGAGCAGTTCTTC	CASSLSLAGTYNEQFF
TRBV28	.	.	TRBJ1-1	TGTGCCAGCAGATCCCCAGGGCTTGGCACTGAAGCTTTCTTT	CASRSPGLGTEAFF
TRBV27	.	TRBD1	TRBJ2-1	TGTGCCAGCAGTTTGTCGGCAGGGGGCGCGGGGTACAATGAGCAGTTCTTC	CASSLSAGGAGYNEQFF
TRBV15	.	.	TRBJ2-1	TGTGCCACCACCTTCGACGGGAATGAGCAGTTCTTC	CATTFDGNEQFF
TRBV7-9	few	TRBD1	TRBJ2-2	TGTGCCAGCAGACCAAAATGGGGCAGGGGGCCCGACTCCGGGGAGCTGTTTTTT	CASRPKWGRGPDSGELFF
TRBV2	.	TRBD2	TRBJ2-7	TGTGCCATCACTGCCCGACTAGCGGGGGACCTCTACGAGCAGTACTTC	CAITARLAGDLYEQYF
TRBV6-6	.	.	TRBJ2-2	TGTGCCAGCAGTTACTCTGAGGGGGAGCTGTTTTTT	CASSYSEGELFF
TRBV2	.	TRBD1	TRBJ1-1	TGTGCCAGCAGGAATTCACAGGGGGCGGGGGCTTTCTTT	CASRNSQGAGAFF
TRBV28	.	.	TRBJ1-1	TGTGCCAGCAGTTTAATTCAGGGTAAGATGAACACTGAAGCTTTCTTT	CASSLIQGKMNTEAFF
TRBV15	.	TRBD2	TRBJ2-6	TGTGCCACCAGTCGGGGGGGTGGATCTGGGGCCAACGTCCTGACTTTC	CATSRGGGSGANVLTF
TRBV27	.	TRBD1	TRBJ1-2	TGTGCCAGCAGTTTTGGGACAGGGGCTCCAAGGGGCTACACCTTC	CASSFGTGAPRGYTF
TRBV6-4	.	.	TRBJ1-1	TGTGCCAGCAGTCCGAAGGCAGGGATCACTGAAGCTTTCTTT	CASSPKAGITEAFF
TRBV6-5	.	TRBD2	TRBJ2-7	TGTGCCAGCAGACGAGCGGGGAGATCCTACGAGCAGTACTTC	CASRRAGRSYEQYF